What follows are 25 T cell receptor beta chains derived from one specimen sequenced in a study of T cell repertoires in cytomegalovirus infection. TCRdb recomputed calls from the reads with MiXCR, one row per CDR3 protein. The repertoire holds approximately 500,000 distinct CDR3 sequences, about 15% seen once, with roughly 25% in the top ten. Material for sequencing was CD8+ T cells from PBMCs. These TCRs come from a human donor in good health (CMV status not recorded). Some clones in this sample may be carry-over from other donors' samples.

The chain carries TRBV10-3 and TRBJ1-1; D is undetermined. Germline V gene lookup returns CDR1 ENHRY and CDR2 SYGVKD. The CDR3 loop spans 15 amino acids. V gave up 7 bases and J gave up 5 bases, with 20 bases separating them. The CDR3 spells CAIKGAGTVGTEAFF. The CDR3 nucleotides are TGTGCCATCAAAGGCGCGGGAACAGTGGGGACTGAAGCTTTCTTT.

This clonotype has a count of ten or more. The chain couples TRBV24-1 to TRBJ2-1; 10 bases fit TRBD2. Germline V gene sequence: CDR1 KGHDR, CDR2 SFDVKD. Germline trimming cut 5 bases from V and 8 bases from J; bases unmatched to any gene: 5. The length of the CDR3 is 14 residues. This CDR3 reads CATSGAGGPDEQFF. As DNA, the CDR3 is TGTGCCACCAGTGGAGCGGGAGGGCCGGATGAGCAGTTCTTC.

This chain uses TRBV7-3 with TRBJ2-1; no definite D call. V was pared by 0 bases and J by 9 bases, with 9 bases between. CDR1 and CDR2 from the germline V gene are SGHTA and FQGTGA. The CDR3 consists of 13 residues. The CDR3 region has the DNA TGTGCCAGCAGCTTAACCCCGAACAGTGAGCAGTTCTTC. Its protein is CASSLTPNSEQFF.

The J gene is TRBJ1-3, the V gene TRBV6-1; D gene unclear. There are 15 residues in the CDR3. CDR1 and CDR2 (germline): MNHNS, SASEGT. Trimming took off 6 bases at V and 0 bases at J, with 12 bases between the two ends. The CDR3 sequence: CASSPYRSSGNTIYF. The CDR3 DNA reads as TGTGCCAGCAGCCCCTACCGAAGCTCTGGAAACACCATATATTTT.

This rearrangement joins TRBV27 to TRBJ2-7; the D gene is possibly TRBD2 (6 bases). V lost 2 bases and J lost 2, with 25 bases in between. The germline V gene encodes CDR1 MNHEY and CDR2 SMNVEV (reference sequence). The CDR3 is made up of 19 amino acids. The CDR3: CASSLARASAGTIAYEQYF. The CDR3 region has the DNA TGTGCCAGCAGTTTAGCACGGGCCAGCGCGGGAACCATCGCCTACGAGCAGTACTTC.

In its sample, this clonotype was seen many times. The CDR3 protein is CASSSRGAFEQFF. In DNA form, the CDR3 reads TGTGCCAGCAGTTCCCGAGGGGCCTTTGAGCAGTTCTTC. The chain joins TRBV6-6 to TRBJ2-1; possibly TRBD1 or TRBD2 for D (5 bases each). CDR1 MNHNY and CDR2 SVGAGI come from the germline V gene (reference sequence). Trimming removed 4 bases from V and 9 bases from J, with 13 bases in between. This CDR3 contains 13 residues.

This clonotype was counted between two and nine times. The V call is TRBV6-5, the J call TRBJ2-7, with D possibly being TRBD2 (5 bases). Trimming left V 2 bases short and J 4 bases short, with 12 bases between. The length of the CDR3 is 14 residues. CDR1 MNHEY and CDR2 SVGAGI come from the germline V gene. Here the CDR3 reads CASSYNAWEYEQYF. CDR3 nucleotides: TGTGCCAGCAGTTACAATGCGTGGGAGTACGAGCAGTACTTC.

The chain has TRBV5-5 and TRBJ2-6; TRBD1 matches 7 bases. Germline CDR1 reads SGHKS; CDR2 reads YYEKEE (reference sequence). This CDR3 has 18 residues. The junction had 12 bases not matched to a gene; V was cut back by 3 bases and J by 3 bases. DNA for the CDR3: TGTGCCAGCAGCTCCAAGTCACAGGGGCAACTTGGGGCCAACGTCCTGACTTTC. Translating gives CASSSKSQGQLGANVLTF.

This clonotype was counted between two and nine times. This sequence joins TRBV19 and TRBJ1-1; D gene unclear. V was shortened by 3 bases and J by 2 bases, with 13 bases between the two germline ends. Germline V gene sequence: CDR1 LNHDA, CDR2 SQIVND (reference sequence). The CDR3 loop spans 15 amino acids. As DNA, the CDR3 is TGTGCCAGTAGTATGAGTCTCGTGACAAACACTGAAGCTTTCTTT. This translates into CASSMSLVTNTEAFF.

This clonotype was found a few times. The V call is TRBV29-1, the J call TRBJ2-3; TRBD2 agrees at 13 bases. The length of the CDR3 is 14 residues. The V gene's germline CDR1 is SQVTM and CDR2 ANQGSEA. V dropped 6 bases and J dropped 8; count of bases not matched to a gene: 8. The CDR3 region is CSVVLAGGPSTQYF. Written as DNA, the CDR3 is TGCAGCGTGGTACTAGCGGGAGGGCCGAGTACGCAGTATTTT.

This sequence joins TRBV24-1 and TRBJ2-1; D may be TRBD2 (6 bases). The germline V gene has CDR1 KGHDR and CDR2 SFDVKD. Trimming left V 7 bases short and J 3 bases short, with 21 bases between. The CDR3 runs to 17 residues. The CDR3 loop reads CATRGFGGSGDYNEQFF. The CDR3 DNA sequence: TGTGCCACCAGAGGATTTGGGGGTTCGGGAGACTACAATGAGCAGTTCTTC.

The gene calls are TRBV10-1 and TRBJ1-1; no firm D call. CDR1 and CDR2 from the germline V gene are WNHNN and SYGVQD (reference sequence). There are 14 residues in the CDR3. The V end lost 0 bases, the J end lost 8 bases, and 13 bases lay between the germline ends. Here the CDR3 reads CASSESRLSKEAFF. CDR3 DNA: TGCGCCAGCAGTGAGTCGCGCCTCTCCAAGGAAGCTTTCTTT.

As to this clonotype: This likely comes from a read error, as the CDR3 has no conserved phenylalanine or tryptophan at its end. The rearrangement links TRBV2 to TRBJ2-7; D perhaps matches TRBD1 (6 bases). This CDR3 spans 13 amino acids. Trimming left V 6 bases short and J 2 bases short, with 11 bases between. Germline-derived CDR1 and CDR2 are SNHLY and FYNNEI. This chain's CDR3 is CASRDRDTYEQYL. In nucleotides, the CDR3 is TGTGCCAGCAGAGACCGGGACACCTACGAGCAGTACTTA.

This clonotype was counted between two and nine times. The gene calls are TRBV11-2 and TRBJ1-2; no clear D. CDR1 is SGHAT and CDR2 is FQNNGV in the germline V gene. V was trimmed by 5 bases and J by 8 bases, leaving 15 bases between them. The CDR3 totals 13 residues. In DNA form, the CDR3 reads TGTGCCAGCAGCCAGTGGCGGGTACAAGGCTACACCTTC. Translating gives CASSQWRVQGYTF. Full variable domain (remainder filled in from reference TRBV11-2 and TRBJ1-2): EAGVAQSPRYKIIEKRQSVAFWCNPISGHATLYWYQQILGQGPKLLIQFQNNGVVDDSQLPKDRFSAERLKGVDSTLKIQPAKLEDSAVYLCASSQWRVQGYTFGSGTRLTVV.

This clonotype came up many times. V usage is TRBV9 and J usage is TRBJ2-3; D call uncertain. The CDR3 has 15 amino acids. Per germline, CDR1 SGDLS and CDR2 YYNGEE. Trimming took off 4 bases at V and 0 bases at J, with 12 bases between the two ends. The CDR3 DNA reads TGTGCCAGCAGCCCTTGGAGAGCTAGCACAGATACGCAGTATTTT. Its translation: CASSPWRASTDTQYF.

The genes are TRBV3-1 and TRBJ2-1, with 10 bases matching TRBD1. The V gene's germline CDR1 is LGHDT and CDR2 YNNKEL (reference sequence). The CDR3 runs to 16 residues. The V gene end was trimmed by 1 base and the J gene end by 6 bases; junction bases not matched to a gene: 6. CDR3 sequence (DNA): TGTGCCAGCAGCCAAGCGACCCGGACAGGGGGCAATGAGCAGTTCTTC. Translated: CASSQATRTGGNEQFF.

This clonotype occurred many times. V is TRBV6-5 and J is TRBJ2-1; 10 bases line up with TRBD1. CDR1 is MNHEY, CDR2 SVGAGI, per germline. The V gene end was trimmed by 2 bases and the J gene end by 8 bases; junction bases not matched to a gene: 6. This CDR3 has 15 residues. CDR3 amino acids: CASSYEDRGFHEQFF. The DNA for the CDR3 is TGTGCCAGCAGTTACGAGGACAGGGGGTTCCATGAGCAGTTCTTC.

This clonotype was counted between two and nine times. The V call is TRBV6-1, the J call TRBJ1-2; D unresolved. CDR1 MNHNS and CDR2 SASEGT come from the germline V gene. The CDR3 is 15 amino acids. Trimming removed 5 bases at V and 3 bases at J, with 16 bases between. The CDR3 sequence: CASSSQLDRYYGYTF. CDR3 DNA sequence: TGTGCCAGCAGTTCCCAATTAGACCGGTACTATGGCTACACCTTC.

This clonotype was counted between two and nine times. This sequence joins TRBV24-1 and TRBJ2-3; 7 bases fit TRBD1. The CDR3 spans 16 residues. CDR1 is KGHDR, CDR2 SFDVKD, per germline. J lost 1 base, V lost 1 base, and 4 bases had no gene match. The CDR3 sequence: CATSDFEGQRTDTQYF. The CDR3, as DNA: TGTGCCACCAGTGATTTCGAGGGACAGCGCACAGATACGCAGTATTTT.

This clonotype has at least ten counts. V is TRBV7-6 and J is TRBJ1-3; 7 positions agree with TRBD1. The ends lost 1 base at V and 2 bases at J; junction bases unmatched: 8. CDR1 is SGHVS and CDR2 is FNYEAQ in the germline V gene. The CDR3 sequence is 17 residues long. Here the CDR3 DNA reads TGTGCCAGCAGCTTAGAAACAGGGGCCGTCCCTGGAAACACCATATATTTT. Residues: CASSLETGAVPGNTIYF.

V usage is TRBV2 and J usage is TRBJ1-4, with 8 bases that match TRBD1. CDR1 is SNHLY and CDR2 is FYNNEI in the germline V gene. This CDR3 contains 17 residues. The V and J ends lost 8 bases and 7 bases, in that order; junction bases with no gene match: 18. The DNA for the CDR3 is TGTGCCAGCGTGATGAGCGAAGCCGGGACAGGCGCTGAAAAACTGTTTTTT. It encodes CASVMSEAGTGAEKLFF.

To note about this clonotype: A much larger clone differs by one base, so this may be a read error. The CDR3 coding sequence is TGTACCAGCAGCTTGGGACAGGCTTACTACGAGCAGTACTTC. Its protein product is CTSSLGQAYYEQYF. The chain is built from TRBV11-2 and TRBJ2-7; 8 positions agree with TRBD1. The CDR3 loop spans 14 amino acids. The germline V gene encodes CDR1 SGHAT and CDR2 FQNNGV.

This clonotype is a singleton in its sample. The chain is built from TRBV20-1 and TRBJ1-2; no firm D call. The CDR3 runs to 13 residues. The germline V gene encodes CDR1 DFQATT and CDR2 SNEGSKA (reference sequence). Between the trimmed V and J ends, which lost 0 bases and 2 bases, there was a span of 7 bases. CDR3 residues: CSARDMANYGYTF. The CDR3, as DNA: TGCAGTGCTAGAGATATGGCGAACTATGGCTACACCTTC.

This clonotype was observed a few times. The V gene is TRBV6-1, the J gene TRBJ1-4, with D uncertain. The CDR3 has 15 amino acids. Trimming pared 6 bases from V and 6 bases from J, leaving 17 bases between. Germline CDR1 MNHNS, CDR2 SASEGT. The CDR3 protein is CASRPLPGSDEKLFF. In DNA form, the CDR3 reads TGTGCCAGCAGGCCTCTCCCGGGCTCAGATGAAAAACTGTTTTTT.

This clonotype was observed many times. The genes are TRBV19 and TRBJ2-1; 10 nucleotides line up with TRBD2. Germline CDR1 and CDR2: LNHDA and SQIVND (reference sequence). J lost 1 base, V lost 10 bases, and 4 bases had no gene match. This CDR3 spans 14 amino acids. The CDR3 nucleotides read TGTGCCACCGCACTAGCGGGATCCTACAATGAGCAGTTCTTC. Encoded protein: CATALAGSYNEQFF.